This TCR beta chain was documented in a study of T cells in Graves' hyperthyroidism and ophthalmopathy. General observations from the study: Model-based prediction identified ophthalmopathy a median 6.5 months prior to its onset.

The diagnoses drew upon clinical symptoms, serum thyroxine and TRAb, thyroid ultrasound and orbital computed tomography. Remarks on this clonotype: No antigen is known for it.

J was trimmed by 0 bases and V by 6 bases; bases with no gene match: 4. The CDR3 length is 14 residues. Germline V lookup: CDR1 SEHNR, CDR2 FQNEAQ (reference sequence). Amplified TCR beta CDR3 regions came from RNA transcripts. RT-PCR in the first round (using the HTBI primer set) targeted the TCR CDR3. TCRdb called the multiplex PCR reads again in MiXCR, with one record for every CDR3 protein. The repertoire holds 340,000 or so distinct CDR3 sequences, roughly 21% seen once, with about 50% in the top ten. This chain links TRBV7-9 with TRBJ2-7, with 8 bases identical to TRBD1. The receptor's source is a woman between 50 and 59 years old with Graves' hyperthyroidism. The sequenced sample consisted of blood. CDR3 sequence: CASRSGQDSYEQYF. The CDR3 nucleotides are TGTGCCAGCAGGTCGGGACAGGACTCCTACGAGCAGTACTTC.